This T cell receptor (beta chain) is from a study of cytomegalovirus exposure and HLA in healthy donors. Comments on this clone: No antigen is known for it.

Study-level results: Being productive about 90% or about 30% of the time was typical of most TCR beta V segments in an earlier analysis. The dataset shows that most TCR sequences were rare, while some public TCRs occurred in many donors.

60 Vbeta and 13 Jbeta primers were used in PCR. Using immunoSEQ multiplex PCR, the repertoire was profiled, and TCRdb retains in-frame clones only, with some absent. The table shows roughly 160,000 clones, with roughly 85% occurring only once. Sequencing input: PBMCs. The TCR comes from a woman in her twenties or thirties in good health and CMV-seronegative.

The DNA for the CDR3 is TGTGCCAGCAGCTTAACCGGAGGCGGGATTTTAACCTACGAGCAGTACTTC. Amino acid sequence: CASSLTGGGILTYEQYF. V usage is TRBV7-9 and J usage is TRBJ2-7, with D possibly being TRBD2 (6 bases). From germline, CDR1 is SEHNR and CDR2 FQNEAQ (reference sequence). CDR3 size: 17 residues. Between the trimmed V and J ends, which lost 2 bases and 2 bases, there was a span of 19 bases.